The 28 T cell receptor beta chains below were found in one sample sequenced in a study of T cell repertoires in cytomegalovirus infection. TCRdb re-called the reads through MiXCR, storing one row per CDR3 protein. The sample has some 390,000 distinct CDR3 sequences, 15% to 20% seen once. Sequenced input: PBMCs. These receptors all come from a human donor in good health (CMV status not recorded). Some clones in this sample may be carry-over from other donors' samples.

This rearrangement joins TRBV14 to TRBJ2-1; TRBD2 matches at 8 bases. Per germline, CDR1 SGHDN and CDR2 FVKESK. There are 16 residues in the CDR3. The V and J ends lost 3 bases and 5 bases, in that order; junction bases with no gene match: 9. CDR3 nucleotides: TGTGCCAGCAGCCACTTTATCGGACTAGCCGACAATGAGCAGTTCTTC. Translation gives CASSHFIGLADNEQFF.

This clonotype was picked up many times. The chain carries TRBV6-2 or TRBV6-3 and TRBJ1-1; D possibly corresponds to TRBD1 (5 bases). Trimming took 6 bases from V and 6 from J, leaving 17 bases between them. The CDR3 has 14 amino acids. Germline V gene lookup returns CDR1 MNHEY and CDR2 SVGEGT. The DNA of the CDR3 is TGTGCCAGCAGAAGAACGGGGGGTTTGGCTGAAGCTTTCTTT. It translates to CASRRTGGLAEAFF.

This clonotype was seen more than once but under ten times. In DNA form, the CDR3 reads TGTGCCAGCAGCTTCCAGGGACTAGCGGGAAGCACAGATACGCAGTATTTT. Residues: CASSFQGLAGSTDTQYF. The rearrangement uses TRBV11-2 and TRBJ2-3, with TRBD2 identical over 13 bases. The CDR3 spans 17 residues. Germline CDR1 and CDR2: SGHAT and FQNNGV. V lost 3 bases to trimming and J lost 0 bases; unmatched junction nucleotides: 3.

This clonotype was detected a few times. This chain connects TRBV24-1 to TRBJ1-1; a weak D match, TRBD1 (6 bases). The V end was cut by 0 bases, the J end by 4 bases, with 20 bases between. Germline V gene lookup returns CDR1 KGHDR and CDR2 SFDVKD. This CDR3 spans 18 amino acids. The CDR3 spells CATSDLKAGAVWGTEAFF. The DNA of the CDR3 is TGTGCCACCAGTGATTTGAAGGCAGGGGCGGTTTGGGGCACTGAAGCTTTCTTT.

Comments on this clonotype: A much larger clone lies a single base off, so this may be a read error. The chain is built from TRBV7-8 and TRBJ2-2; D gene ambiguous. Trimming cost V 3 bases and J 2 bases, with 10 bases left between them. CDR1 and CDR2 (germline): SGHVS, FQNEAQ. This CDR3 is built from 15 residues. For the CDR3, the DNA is TGTGCCAGCAGCTTCGGGCGACCCAACACCGGGGAGCTGTTTTTT. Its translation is CASSFGRPNTGELFF.

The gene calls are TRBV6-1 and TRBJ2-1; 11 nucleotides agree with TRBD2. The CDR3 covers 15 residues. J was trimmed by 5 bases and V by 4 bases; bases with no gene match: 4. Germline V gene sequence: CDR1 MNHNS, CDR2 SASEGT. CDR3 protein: CASSVRLAGNNEQFF. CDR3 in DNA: TGTGCCAGCAGTGTAAGACTAGCGGGAAACAATGAGCAGTTCTTC.

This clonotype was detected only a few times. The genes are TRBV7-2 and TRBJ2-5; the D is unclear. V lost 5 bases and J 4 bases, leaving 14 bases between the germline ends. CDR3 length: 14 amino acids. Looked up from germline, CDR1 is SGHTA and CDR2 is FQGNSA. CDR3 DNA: TGTGCCAGCAGCCCCCCCCCAGGAAGAGAGACCCAGTACTTC. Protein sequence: CASSPPPGRETQYF.

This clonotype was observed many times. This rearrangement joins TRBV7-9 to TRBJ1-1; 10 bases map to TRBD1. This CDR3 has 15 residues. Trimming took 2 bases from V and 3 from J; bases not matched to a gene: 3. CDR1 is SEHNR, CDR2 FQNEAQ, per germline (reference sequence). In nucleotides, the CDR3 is TGTGCCAGCAGCTTAAAGGGGACAGGGGACACTGAAGCTTTCTTT. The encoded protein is CASSLKGTGDTEAFF.

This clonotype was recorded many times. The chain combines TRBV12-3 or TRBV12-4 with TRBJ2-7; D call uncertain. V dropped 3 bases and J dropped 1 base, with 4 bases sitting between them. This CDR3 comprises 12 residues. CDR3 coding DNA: TGTGCCAGCAGTTTCCGGTCCTACGAGCAGTACTTC. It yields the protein CASSFRSYEQYF.

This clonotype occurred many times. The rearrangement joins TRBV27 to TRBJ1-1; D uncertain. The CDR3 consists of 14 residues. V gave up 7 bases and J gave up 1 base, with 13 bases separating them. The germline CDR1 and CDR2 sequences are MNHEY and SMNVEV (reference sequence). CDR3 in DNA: TGTGCCAGCACCGAGGGATTCAGGAACACTGAAGCTTTCTTT. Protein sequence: CASTEGFRNTEAFF.

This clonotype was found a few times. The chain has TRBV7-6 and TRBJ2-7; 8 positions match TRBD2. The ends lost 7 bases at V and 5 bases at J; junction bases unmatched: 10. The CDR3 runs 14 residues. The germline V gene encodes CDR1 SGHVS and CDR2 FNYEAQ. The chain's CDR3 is CASNPIAGGNEQYF. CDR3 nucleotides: TGTGCCAGCAACCCTATTGCGGGGGGAAACGAGCAGTACTTC.

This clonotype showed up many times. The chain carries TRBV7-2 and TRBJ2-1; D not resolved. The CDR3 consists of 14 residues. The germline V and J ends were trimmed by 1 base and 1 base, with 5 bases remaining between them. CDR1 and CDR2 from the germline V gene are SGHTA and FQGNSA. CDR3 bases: TGTGCCAGCAGCTTAGACGGATCCTACAATGAGCAGTTCTTC. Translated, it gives CASSLDGSYNEQFF.

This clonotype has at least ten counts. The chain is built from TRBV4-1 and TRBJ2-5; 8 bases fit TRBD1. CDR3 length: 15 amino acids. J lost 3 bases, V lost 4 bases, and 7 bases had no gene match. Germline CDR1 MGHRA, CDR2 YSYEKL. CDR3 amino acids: CASSPNHRGEETQYF. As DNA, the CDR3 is TGCGCCAGCAGCCCTAACCACAGGGGGGAAGAGACCCAGTACTTC.

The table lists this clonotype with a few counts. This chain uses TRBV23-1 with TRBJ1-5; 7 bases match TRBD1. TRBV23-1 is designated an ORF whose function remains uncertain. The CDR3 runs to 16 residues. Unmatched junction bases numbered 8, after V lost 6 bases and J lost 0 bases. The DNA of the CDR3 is TGCGCCAGCAGCCGGGACAGCAGGTTTAGCAATCAGCCCCAGCATTTT. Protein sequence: CASSRDSRFSNQPQHF.

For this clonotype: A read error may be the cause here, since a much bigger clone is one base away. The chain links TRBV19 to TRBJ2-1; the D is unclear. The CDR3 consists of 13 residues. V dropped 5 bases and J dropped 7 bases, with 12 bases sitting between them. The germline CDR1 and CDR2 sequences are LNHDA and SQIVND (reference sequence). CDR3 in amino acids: CASSLLIENEQFF. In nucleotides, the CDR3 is TGTGCCAGTAGTCTCTTGATAGAGAATGAGCAGTTCTTC.

The chain's CDR3 is CASSSSGIVDTQYF. The CDR3 coding sequence is TGTGCCAGCAGTTCCAGCGGCATTGTGGATACGCAGTATTTT. The V gene is TRBV6-2 or TRBV6-3, the J gene TRBJ2-3; D perhaps matches TRBD2 (5 bases). Trimming pared 4 bases from V and 6 bases from J, leaving 14 bases between. Germline values: CDR1 MNHEY, CDR2 SVGEGT. This CDR3 has 14 residues.

The CDR3 DNA is TGTGGCCGGGGAGGACGTCGTCAATACTTC. This sequence encodes CGRGGRRQYF. The chain recombines TRBV11-2 with TRBJ2-7; D perhaps matches TRBD2 (6 bases). Germline V gene lookup returns CDR1 SGHAT and CDR2 FQNNGV. CDR3 size: 10 residues.

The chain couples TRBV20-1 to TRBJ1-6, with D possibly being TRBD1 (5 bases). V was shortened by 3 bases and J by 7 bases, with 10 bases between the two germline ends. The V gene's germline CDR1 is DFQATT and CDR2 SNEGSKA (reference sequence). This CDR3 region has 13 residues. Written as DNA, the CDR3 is TGCAGTGCTAGTGATGAGGGGAATTCACCCCTCCACTTT. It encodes CSASDEGNSPLHF.

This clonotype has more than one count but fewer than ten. Written as DNA, the CDR3 is TGTGCCAGCAGCCACGGGGGCGGTACTGAAGCTTTCTTT. This translates into CASSHGGGTEAFF. The chain joins TRBV7-8 to TRBJ1-1, with a weak D call TRBD1 (6 bases). The CDR3 is 13 amino acids. Germline V lookup: CDR1 SGHVS, CDR2 FQNEAQ. Trimming took 5 bases from V and 5 from J, leaving 12 bases between them.

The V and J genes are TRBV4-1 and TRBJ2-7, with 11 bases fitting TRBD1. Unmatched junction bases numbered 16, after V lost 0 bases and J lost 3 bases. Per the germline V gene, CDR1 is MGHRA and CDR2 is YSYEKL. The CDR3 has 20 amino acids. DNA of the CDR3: TGCGCCAGCAGCCAAGATTCTGGGACAGGGGGGTACAGAGAAGTCTACGAGCAGTACTTC. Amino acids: CASSQDSGTGGYREVYEQYF.

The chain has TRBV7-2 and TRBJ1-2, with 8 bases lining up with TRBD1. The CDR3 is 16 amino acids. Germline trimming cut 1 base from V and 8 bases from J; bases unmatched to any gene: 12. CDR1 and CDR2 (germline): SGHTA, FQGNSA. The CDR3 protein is CTSSLEGGQGRGGYTF. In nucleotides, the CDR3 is TGTACCAGCAGCTTAGAGGGCGGACAGGGAAGGGGGGGCTACACCTTC.

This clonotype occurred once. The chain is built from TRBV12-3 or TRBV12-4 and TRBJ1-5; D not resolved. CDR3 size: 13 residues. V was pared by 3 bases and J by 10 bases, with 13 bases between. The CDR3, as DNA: TGTGCCAGCAGTTTTGACATGGGTTTCCCCCAGCATTTT. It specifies CASSFDMGFPQHF.

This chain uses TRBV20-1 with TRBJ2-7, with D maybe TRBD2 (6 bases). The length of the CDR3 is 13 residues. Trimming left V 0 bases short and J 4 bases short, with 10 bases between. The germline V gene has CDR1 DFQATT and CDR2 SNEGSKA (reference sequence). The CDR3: CSARDGGGYEQYF. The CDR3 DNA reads TGCAGTGCTAGAGATGGAGGAGGGTACGAGCAGTACTTC.

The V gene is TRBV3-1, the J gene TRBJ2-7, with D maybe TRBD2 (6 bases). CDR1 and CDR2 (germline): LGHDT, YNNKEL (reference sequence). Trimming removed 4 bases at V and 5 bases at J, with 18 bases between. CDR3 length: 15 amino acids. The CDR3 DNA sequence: TGTGCCAGCAGCCTGACTCCGGGACTCTCGAACGAGCAGTACTTC. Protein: CASSLTPGLSNEQYF.

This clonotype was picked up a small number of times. The CDR3 loop reads CASSRGTGGTEAFF. The CDR3 nucleotides are TGTGCCAGCAGCCGGGGAACAGGTGGCACTGAAGCTTTCTTT. The chain combines TRBV11-2 with TRBJ1-1; D perhaps matches TRBD1 (5 bases). The germline gives CDR1 SGHAT, CDR2 FQNNGV. This CDR3 has 14 residues. With 5 bases removed from V and 4 bases from J, the gap between germline ends came to 14 bases. Full variable domain (remainder filled in from reference TRBV11-2 and TRBJ1-1): EAGVAQSPRYKIIEKRQSVAFWCNPISGHATLYWYQQILGQGPKLLIQFQNNGVVDDSQLPKDRFSAERLKGVDSTLKIQPAKLEDSAVYLCASSRGTGGTEAFFGQGTRLTVV.

The CDR3 region is CASSFGRAVDQPQHF. CDR3 nucleotides: TGTGCCAGCAGTTTCGGCAGGGCTGTGGATCAGCCCCAGCATTTT. The chain is built from TRBV12-3 or TRBV12-4 and TRBJ1-5; TRBD1 is a possible D gene (5 bases). This CDR3 spans 15 amino acids. V gave up 3 bases and J gave up 5 bases, with 14 bases separating them.

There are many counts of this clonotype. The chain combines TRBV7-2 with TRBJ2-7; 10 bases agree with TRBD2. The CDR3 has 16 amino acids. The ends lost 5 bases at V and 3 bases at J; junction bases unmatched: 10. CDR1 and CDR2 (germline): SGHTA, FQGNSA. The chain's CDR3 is CASSPRTSGRVYEQYF. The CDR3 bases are TGTGCCAGCAGCCCGCGGACTAGCGGAAGAGTCTACGAGCAGTACTTC.

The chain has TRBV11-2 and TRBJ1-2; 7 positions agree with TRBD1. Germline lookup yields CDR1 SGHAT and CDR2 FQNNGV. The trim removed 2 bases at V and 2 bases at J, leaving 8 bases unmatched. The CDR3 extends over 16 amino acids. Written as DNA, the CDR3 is TGTGCCAGCAGCTTACGGGGCGGGACAGTCAACTATGGCTACACCTTC. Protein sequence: CASSLRGGTVNYGYTF.